This entry concerns a single T cell receptor (beta chain). What it binds is unknown. Using immunoSEQ multiplex PCR, the repertoire was profiled, and TCRdb retains in-frame clones only, with some absent. The data show about 34,000 clones, more than 70% seen once. This entry comes from a study of PD-1 blockade in mismatch repair-deficient tumors. Study-wide results and limits: Tumor-resident clones, often undetectable pretreatment in blood, expanded then contracted after pembrolizumab.

TCR sequencing covered a few patients who responded to pembrolizumab. With 1 base removed from V and 0 bases from J, the gap between germline ends came to 18 bases. CDR1 is PRHDT, CDR2 FYEKMQ, per germline (reference sequence). The CDR3 contains 18 residues. The origin of this receptor is an adult with mismatch repair-deficient cancer. The sequencing used PBMCs, collected 6 weeks after starting pembrolizumab. This rearrangement joins TRBV13 to TRBJ1-1, with D possibly TRBD1 on 5 matching bases. The CDR3 bases are TGTGCCAGCAGCTTAGTAGACAGCCAAAGAACTTTGAACACTGAAGCTTTCTTT. The encoded protein is CASSLVDSQRTLNTEAFF.